Below, one TCR beta chain is given with its context. This record comes from a study of cytomegalovirus exposure and HLA in healthy donors. The germline CDR1 and CDR2 sequences are MNHEY and SVGAGI. Trimming cost V 10 bases and J 3 bases, with 22 bases left between them. This CDR3 is built from 15 residues. Here immunoSEQ multiplex PCR was the method, and the copy in TCRdb shows in-frame clones only, minus some. Of 150,000 to 200,000 clones in the sample, around 86% were seen once. The rearrangement joins TRBV6-5 to TRBJ2-7, with D perhaps matching TRBD1 or TRBD2 (5 bases each). This clonotype originated in a man aged 30-40 years in good health and CMV-seropositive. Sequencing input: PBMCs. CDR3 region: CATRPGPLRYYEQYF. For the CDR3, the DNA is TGTGCCACCCGCCCGGGGCCCCTACGATACTACGAGCAGTACTTC.